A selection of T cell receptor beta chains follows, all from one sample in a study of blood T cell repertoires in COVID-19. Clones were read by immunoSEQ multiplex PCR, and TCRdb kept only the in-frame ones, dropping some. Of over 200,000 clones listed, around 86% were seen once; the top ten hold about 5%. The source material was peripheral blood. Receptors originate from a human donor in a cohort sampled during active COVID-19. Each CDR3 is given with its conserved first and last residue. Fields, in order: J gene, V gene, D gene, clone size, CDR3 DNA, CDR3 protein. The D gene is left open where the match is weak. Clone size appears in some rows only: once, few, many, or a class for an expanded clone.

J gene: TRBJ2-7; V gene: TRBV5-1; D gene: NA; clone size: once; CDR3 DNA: TGCGCCAGCAGCTTTGAGACAGTCCGGCGAGAGCAGTACTTC; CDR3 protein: CASSFETVRREQYF
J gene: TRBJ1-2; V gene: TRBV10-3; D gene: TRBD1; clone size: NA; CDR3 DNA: TGTGCCATCAGGCCGACAGGGGCGATCTATGGCTACACCTTC; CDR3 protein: CAIRPTGAIYGYTF
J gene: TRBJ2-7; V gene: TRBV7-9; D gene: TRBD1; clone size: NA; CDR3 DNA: TGTGCCAGCAGTTTAACCGGGACAGGCGAGCAGTACTTC; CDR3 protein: CASSLTGTGEQYF
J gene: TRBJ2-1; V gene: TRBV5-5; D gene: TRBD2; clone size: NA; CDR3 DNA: TGTGCCAGCAGCTTGGGGGCGGGAGGGGGCCTGGTTAATGAGCAGTTCTTC; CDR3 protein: CASSLGAGGGLVNEQFF
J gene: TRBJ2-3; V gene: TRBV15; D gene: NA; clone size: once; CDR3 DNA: TGTGCCACCAGCAGAGACCGGGATACGCAGTATTTT; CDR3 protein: CATSRDRDTQYF
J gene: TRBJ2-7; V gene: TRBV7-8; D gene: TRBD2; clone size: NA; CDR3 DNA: TGTGCCAGCAGCTTAGTTGGGACTAGCGACTACGAGCAGTACTTC; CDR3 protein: CASSLVGTSDYEQYF
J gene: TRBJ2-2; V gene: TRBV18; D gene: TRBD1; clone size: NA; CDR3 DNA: TGTGCCAGCTCTCCTACAGGGGGCCCCACCGGGGAGCTGTTTTTT; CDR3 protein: CASSPTGGPTGELFF
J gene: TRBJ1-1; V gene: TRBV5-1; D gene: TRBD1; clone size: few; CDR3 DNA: TGCGCCAGCAGCATCCTAGGGGGCGCAAAGGACACTGAAGCTTTCTTT; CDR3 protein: CASSILGGAKDTEAFF
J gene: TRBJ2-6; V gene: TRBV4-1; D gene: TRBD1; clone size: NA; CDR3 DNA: TGCGCCAGCAGCCCTAGATCCGACAGGGGGTATGGTAGTGGGGCCAACGTCCTGACTTTC; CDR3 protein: CASSPRSDRGYGSGANVLTF
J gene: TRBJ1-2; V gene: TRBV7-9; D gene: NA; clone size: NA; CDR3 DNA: TGTGCCAGCAGCTTCGACAGCTACTACACCTTC; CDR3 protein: CASSFDSYYTF
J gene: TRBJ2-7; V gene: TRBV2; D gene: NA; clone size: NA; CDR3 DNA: TGTGCCAGCAGTGAAGCGCTTCGGCCCTTAAAGGACAGACTCTCCTACGAGCAGTACTTC; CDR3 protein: CASSEALRPLKDRLSYEQYF
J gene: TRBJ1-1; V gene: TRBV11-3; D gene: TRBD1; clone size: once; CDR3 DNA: TGTGCCAGCAGCTTCTACAGGGGCACTGAAGCTTTCTTT; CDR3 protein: CASSFYRGTEAFF
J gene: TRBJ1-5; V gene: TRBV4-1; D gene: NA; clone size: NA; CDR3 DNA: TGCGCCAGCAGCCAAGAACAGGGATCGTGGAATCAGCCCCAGCATTTT; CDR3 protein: CASSQEQGSWNQPQHF
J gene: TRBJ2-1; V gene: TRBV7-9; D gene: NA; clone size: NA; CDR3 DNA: TGTGCCAGCAGCTCAGGTGTCAGAAACAATGAGCAGTTCTTC; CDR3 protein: CASSSGVRNNEQFF
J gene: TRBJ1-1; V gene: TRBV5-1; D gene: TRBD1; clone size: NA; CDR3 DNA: TGCGCCAGCAGCTCGGACCCGGGACAGAGAACGGCCGAAGCTTTCTTT; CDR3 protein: CASSSDPGQRTAEAFF
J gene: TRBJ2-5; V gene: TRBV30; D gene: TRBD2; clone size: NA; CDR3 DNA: TGTGCCTGGACTAGCGGGAGAGGCTTTGAGACCCAGTACTTC; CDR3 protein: CAWTSGRGFETQYF
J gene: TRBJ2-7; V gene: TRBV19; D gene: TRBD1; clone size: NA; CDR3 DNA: TGTGCCAGTAGGCCGGGACAGCGCTCCTACGAGCAGTACTTC; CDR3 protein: CASRPGQRSYEQYF
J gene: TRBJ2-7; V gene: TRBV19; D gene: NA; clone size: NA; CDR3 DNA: TGTGCCAGTAGTATAGGACATGCCTACGAGCAGTACTTC; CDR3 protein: CASSIGHAYEQYF
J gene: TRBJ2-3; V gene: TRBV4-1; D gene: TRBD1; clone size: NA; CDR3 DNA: TGCGCCAGCAGCCAGGCGGACAGGGCCAGCTTAGATACGCAGTATTTT; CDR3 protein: CASSQADRASLDTQYF
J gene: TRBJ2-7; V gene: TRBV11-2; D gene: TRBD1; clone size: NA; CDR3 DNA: TGTGCCAGCAGCCCCTCCTGGGACAGTCCTACCTACGAGCAGTACTTC; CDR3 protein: CASSPSWDSPTYEQYF
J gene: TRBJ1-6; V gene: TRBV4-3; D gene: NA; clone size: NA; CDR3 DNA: TGCGCCAGCAGCCAAGATCCGAGGGAGATATCCTATAATTCACCCCTCCACTTT; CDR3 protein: CASSQDPREISYNSPLHF
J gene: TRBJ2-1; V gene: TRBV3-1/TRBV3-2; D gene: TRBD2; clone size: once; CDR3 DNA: TGTGCCAGCAGCCTCCGGGGAGGGGTCTACAATGAGCAGTTCTTC; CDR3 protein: CASSLRGGVYNEQFF
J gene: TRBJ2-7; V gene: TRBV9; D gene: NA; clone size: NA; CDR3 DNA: TGTGCCAGCAGCGTAGAAACGGGAGCGGTTTACGAGCAGTACTTC; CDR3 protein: CASSVETGAVYEQYF
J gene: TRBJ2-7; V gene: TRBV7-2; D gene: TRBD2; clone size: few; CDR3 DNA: TGTGCCAGCAGCCATAGGACTAGCGGAGTATACGAGCAGTACTTC; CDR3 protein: CASSHRTSGVYEQYF
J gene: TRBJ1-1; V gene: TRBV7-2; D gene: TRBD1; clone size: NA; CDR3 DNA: TGTGCCAGCAGCTCACTAACAACAGGGGACACTGAAGCTTTCTTT; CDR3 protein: CASSSLTTGDTEAFF
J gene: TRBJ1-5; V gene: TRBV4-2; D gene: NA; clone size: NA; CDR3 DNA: TGTGCCAGCAGCCAAGATTGGCAGGGAAGCAATCAGCCCCAGCATTTT; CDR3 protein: CASSQDWQGSNQPQHF
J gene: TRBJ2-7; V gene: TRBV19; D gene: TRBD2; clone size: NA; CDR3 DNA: TGTGCCAGTAGTACGGGGGGGCATGAGCAGTACTTC; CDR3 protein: CASSTGGHEQYF
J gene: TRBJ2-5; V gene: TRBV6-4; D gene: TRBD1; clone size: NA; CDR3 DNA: TGTGCCAGCAGAGGACAGGGGGCTTCGGAGACCCAGTACTTC; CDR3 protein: CASRGQGASETQYF
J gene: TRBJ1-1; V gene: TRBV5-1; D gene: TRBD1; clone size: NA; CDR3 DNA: TGCGCCAGCAGCGCGGACAGGGCGACCACTGAAGCTTTCTTT; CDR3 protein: CASSADRATTEAFF
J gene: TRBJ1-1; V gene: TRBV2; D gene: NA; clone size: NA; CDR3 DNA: TGTGCCAGCAGTGCTGACAGGAACACTGAAGCTTTCTTT; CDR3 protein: CASSADRNTEAFF
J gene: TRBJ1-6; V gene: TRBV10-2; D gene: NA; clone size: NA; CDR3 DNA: TGCGCCAGCAGTGCGGGGGTCTATAATTCACCCCTCCACTTT; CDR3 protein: CASSAGVYNSPLHF
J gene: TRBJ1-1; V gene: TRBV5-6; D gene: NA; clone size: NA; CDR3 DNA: TGTGCCAGCAGCTTGGCCGGGGCCGGGGGTCCGAACACTGAAGCTTTCTTT; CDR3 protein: CASSLAGAGGPNTEAFF
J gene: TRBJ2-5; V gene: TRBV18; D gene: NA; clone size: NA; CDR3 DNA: TGTGCCAGCTCGTCTAGCCAAGAGACCCAGTACTTC; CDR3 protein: CASSSSQETQYF
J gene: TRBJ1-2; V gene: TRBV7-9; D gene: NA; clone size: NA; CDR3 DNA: TGTGCCAGCAGCTTACTTGACAGGTCTAACTATGGCTACACCTTC; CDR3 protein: CASSLLDRSNYGYTF
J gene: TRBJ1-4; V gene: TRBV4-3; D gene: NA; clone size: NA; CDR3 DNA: TGCGCCAGCAGCCAGGGGCCCGAGCAAAATGAAAAACTGTTTTTT; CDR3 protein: CASSQGPEQNEKLFF
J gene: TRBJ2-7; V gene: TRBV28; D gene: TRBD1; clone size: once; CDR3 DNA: TGTGCCAGCAGAGCCAGACTTGGGACAGGGAGCGACTCCTACGAGCAGTACTTC; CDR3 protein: CASRARLGTGSDSYEQYF
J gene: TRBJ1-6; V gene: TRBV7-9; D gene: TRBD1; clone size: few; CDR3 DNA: TGTGCCAGCAGCTTAGGGGGACAGGAGAGGCGTTCACCCCTCCACTTT; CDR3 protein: CASSLGGQERRSPLHF
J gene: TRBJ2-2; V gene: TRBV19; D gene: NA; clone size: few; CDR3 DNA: TGTGCCAGTAGTATTGAGGGAGGCACCGGGGAGCTGTTTTTT; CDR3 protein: CASSIEGGTGELFF
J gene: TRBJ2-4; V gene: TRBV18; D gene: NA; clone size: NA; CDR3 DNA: TGTGCCAGCTCACCACCGGGAGCAGAAAACATTCAGTACTTC; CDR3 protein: CASSPPGAENIQYF
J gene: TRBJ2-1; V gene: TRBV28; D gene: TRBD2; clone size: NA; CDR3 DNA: TGTGCCAGCAGTTTCCCTTCTCCCGGACTAGCCTTCTCCTACAATGAGCAGTTCTTC; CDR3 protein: CASSFPSPGLAFSYNEQFF
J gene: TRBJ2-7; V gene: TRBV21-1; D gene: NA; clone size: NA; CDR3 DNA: TGTGCCAGCAGCGACTACAGGGTGAGCTCCTACGAGCAGTACTTC; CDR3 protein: CASSDYRVSSYEQYF
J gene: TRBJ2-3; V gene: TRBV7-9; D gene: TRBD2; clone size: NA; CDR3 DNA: TGTGCCAGCAGCTCCCCCGGGGGGAAAAGCACAGATACGCAGTATTTT; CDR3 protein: CASSSPGGKSTDTQYF
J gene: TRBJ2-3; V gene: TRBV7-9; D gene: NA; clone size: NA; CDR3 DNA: TGTGCCAGCAGCTTAAGGGAGAGGTTCCCTAGCACAGATACGCAGTATTTT; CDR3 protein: CASSLRERFPSTDTQYF
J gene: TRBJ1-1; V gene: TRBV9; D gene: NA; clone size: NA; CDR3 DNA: TGTGCCAGCAGCGTAGGGGGCAGTCTGACTGAAGCTTTCTTT; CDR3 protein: CASSVGGSLTEAFF
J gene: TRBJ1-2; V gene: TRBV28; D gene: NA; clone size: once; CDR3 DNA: TGTGCCAGCAGCCTACAGGGCTATGGCTACACCTTC; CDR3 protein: CASSLQGYGYTF